This TCR beta chain is from a study of T-cell memory formation after mild COVID-19. Germline CDR1 reads SGDLS; CDR2 reads YYNGEE. V lost 4 bases and J lost 1, with 10 bases in between. CDR3 length: 14 residues. Concerning this clonotype: Its antigen is unidentified.

Findings and caveats of the study: Contracting clones localized mainly to CM and EM when CD4+ and mainly to EMRA when CD8+.

One entry per CDR3 protein results from TCRdb running MiXCR on the 5' RACE reads. This table holds 350,000 to 450,000 distinct CDR3 sequences, 28% found once. The chain is built from TRBV9 and TRBJ2-3; D is uncertain. The TCR comes from an adult woman who had mild COVID-19 (a few samples of this study predate the infection). Cell type and time point are not known. Sequencing input: PBMCs or a T cell subset sorted from them (not recorded which). The CDR3 region is CASSPSDGTDTQYF. CDR3 bases: TGTGCCAGCAGCCCATCCGATGGCACAGATACGCAGTATTTT.